This T cell receptor beta chain was identified in a study of cytomegalovirus exposure and HLA in healthy donors. Trimming stripped 1 base from V and 3 bases from J, with 8 bases between. Per germline, CDR1 SGHVS and CDR2 FNYEAQ. The CDR3 length is 14 residues. As regards this clone: Its matching antigen is unknown.

PCR involved 60 Vbeta and 13 Jbeta primers. Measured with immunoSEQ multiplex PCR; TCRdb has only the in-frame clones, and not every one. The sample has around 130,000 clones, approximately 69% seen once; the top ten hold approximately 7%. General study points: Earlier results showed most TCR beta V segments being productive about 87% or about 30% of the time. Follow-up analysis later connected one missense variant in DCLRE1C with trimming of TCR beta V- and J-genes.

The origin of this receptor is a man between 35 and 55 years old in good health and CMV-seropositive. What was sequenced was PBMCs. This rearrangement joins TRBV7-6 to TRBJ2-3; D remains unclear. The CDR3 DNA is TGTGCCAGCAGCTTAGGGGCCAAGACAGATACGCAGTATTTT. Translated, it gives CASSLGAKTDTQYF.